A selection of T cell receptor beta chains follows, all from one sample in a study of blood T cell repertoires in COVID-19. Measured with immunoSEQ multiplex PCR; TCRdb has only the in-frame clones, and not every one. The table lists about half a million clones, roughly nine tenths of them singletons. The specimen sequenced was PBMCs or T cells enriched from blood (not recorded which). The receptors were gathered from a woman between 55 and 75 years old who had recovered from COVID-19. Each CDR3 is given with its conserved first and last residue. D genes are given only for firm matches. Clone size is shown for a subset of rows, as once, few, many or a class of expanded clone.

CASNPNRENGNTIYF TGTGCCAGCAACCCTAACAGGGAAAACGGAAACACCATATATTTT TRBJ1-3 . TRBV6-6 .
CASSAQGYEQYF TGTGCCAGCAGCGCACAGGGCTACGAGCAGTACTTC TRBJ2-7 . TRBV11-2 .
CASSSQGEANYGYTF TGTGCCAGCAGTTCACAGGGAGAAGCTAACTATGGCTACACCTTC TRBJ1-2 . TRBV2 .
CASSPSGFPPSGNTIYF TGTGCCAGTAGTCCGTCAGGTTTCCCTCCCTCTGGAAACACCATATATTTT TRBJ1-3 . TRBV19 .
CATSDSRGTEAFF TGTGCCACCAGTGATTCCCGGGGCACTGAAGCTTTCTTT TRBJ1-1 . TRBV24-1 .
CASSEQSNSPLHF TGTGCCAGCAGTGAACAATCTAATTCACCCCTCCACTTT TRBJ1-6 . TRBV7-9 .
CASSEGTSGGITDTQYF TGCGCCAGCAGTGAAGGGACTAGCGGGGGAATCACAGATACGCAGTATTTT TRBJ2-3 TRBD2 TRBV10-1 .
CASSLSGGFTEAFF TGTGCCAGCAGCCTTTCAGGGGGATTTACTGAAGCTTTCTTT TRBJ1-1 TRBD1 TRBV3-1/TRBV3-2 .
CASTNRNYGYTF TGTGCCAGCACTAATAGAAACTATGGCTACACCTTC TRBJ1-2 . TRBV2 .
CASSQRGANTGELFF TGTGCCAGCAGCCAACGGGGGGCGAACACCGGGGAGCTGTTTTTT TRBJ2-2 TRBD2 TRBV3-1/TRBV3-2 .
CSAGEAYGYTF TGCAGTGCTGGCGAGGCCTATGGCTACACCTTC TRBJ1-2 . TRBV20-1 .
CASAPGKGGYTF TGTGCCAGCGCCCCAGGCAAAGGTGGCTACACCTTC TRBJ1-2 . TRBV2 few
CASIKGRDRAVDGYTF TGTGCCAGCATAAAAGGTCGCGACAGGGCTGTTGATGGCTACACCTTC TRBJ1-2 . TRBV21-1 .
CASSPPGGGAYNEQFF TGTGCCAGCAGCCCACCGGGCGGGGGGGCATACAATGAGCAGTTCTTC TRBJ2-1 TRBD2 TRBV7-2 .
CASSFSGHFNEQFF TGTGCCAGTAGTTTCTCGGGACACTTCAATGAGCAGTTCTTC TRBJ2-1 . TRBV19 .
CASRNRQGWQPQHF TGTGCCAGCAGAAACAGACAGGGCTGGCAGCCCCAGCATTTT TRBJ1-5 TRBD1 TRBV6-5 .
CASSGQWLLNTEAFF TGTGCCAGCAGTGGACAGTGGCTTTTGAACACTGAAGCTTTCTTT TRBJ1-1 . TRBV2 .
CASSQAQGRYGYTF TGTGCCAGCAGCCAAGCACAGGGACGATATGGCTACACCTTC TRBJ1-2 . TRBV3-1/TRBV3-2 once
CASSEPRTGLNSPLHF TGTGCCAGCAGTGAACCCCGGACAGGGCTAAATTCACCCCTCCACTTT TRBJ1-6 TRBD1 TRBV25-1 .
CASSQVSEKLFF TGCGCCAGCAGCCAAGTTAGTGAAAAACTGTTTTTT TRBJ1-4 . TRBV4-1 .
CASSEYPGAAEAFF TGTGCCAGCAGTGAATACCCAGGCGCCGCTGAAGCTTTCTTT TRBJ1-1 . TRBV6-1 .
CASSPGLLRGGYGYTF TGTGCCAGCAGCCCTGGCCTCCTTCGGGGGGGCTATGGCTACACCTTC TRBJ1-2 . TRBV7-2 once
CASSPQGGRYGYTF TGTGCCAGCAGCCCTCAAGGGGGTCGGTATGGCTACACCTTC TRBJ1-2 . TRBV11-2 .
CASSRALASEETQYF TGTGCCAGCAGCCGAGCACTAGCATCCGAAGAGACCCAGTACTTC TRBJ2-5 . TRBV3-1/TRBV3-2 .
CASSPHRDRGQWGTGELFF TGTGCCAGCAGTCCCCACCGGGACAGGGGCCAATGGGGCACCGGGGAGCTGTTTTTT TRBJ2-2 TRBD1 TRBV27 .
CASSQLDRGISPLHF TGCGCCAGCAGCCAACTTGACAGGGGGATTTCACCCCTCCACTTT TRBJ1-6 TRBD1 TRBV4-1 .
CASSLGTASGNTIYF TGTGCCAGCAGCCTGGGGACAGCCTCTGGAAACACCATATATTTT TRBJ1-3 TRBD1 TRBV7-8 .
CAWTREGRNHNEQFF TGTGCCTGGACCCGGGAGGGGCGCAACCACAATGAGCAGTTCTTC TRBJ2-1 TRBD2 TRBV30 few
CASSFGGGVGNTIYF TGTGCCAGCAGTTTCGGGGGGGGCGTGGGAAACACCATATATTTT TRBJ1-3 . TRBV28 .
CASSRDQTGIAPQHF TGTGCCAGCAGCCGGGATCAGACAGGTATCGCGCCCCAGCATTTT TRBJ1-5 . TRBV27 .
CASSLGSVNIQYF TGTGCCAGCAGCTTGGGGTCGGTAAACATTCAGTACTTC TRBJ2-4 . TRBV5-6 .
CASRGTGLNQPQHF TGTGCCAGCAGGGGGACAGGGTTAAATCAGCCCCAGCATTTT TRBJ1-5 TRBD1 TRBV2 .
CASSESRPGTVSKNIQYF TGTGCCAGCAGTGAAAGTAGGCCAGGGACTGTGAGCAAAAACATTCAGTACTTC TRBJ2-4 . TRBV6-1 .
CATSDFLGVQYF TGTGCCACCAGTGATTTTCTGGGAGTCCAGTACTTC TRBJ2-5 . TRBV24-1 .
CASTPGPHTEAFF TGCGCCAGCACCCCAGGCCCCCACACTGAAGCTTTCTTT TRBJ1-1 . TRBV23-1 once
CATSDRGSNQPQHF TGTGCCACCAGTGACCGAGGTAGCAATCAGCCCCAGCATTTT TRBJ1-5 . TRBV24-1 .
CASSLRVRTSGTGELFF TGTGCCAGCAGTTTACGAGTCCGGACATCAGGAACCGGGGAGCTGTTTTTT TRBJ2-2 . TRBV27 once
CASSLGALAGSTDTQYF TGCGCCAGCAGCTTGGGGGCCTTAGCGGGCAGCACAGATACGCAGTATTTT TRBJ2-3 TRBD2 TRBV5-1 .
CSAGVQPQHF TGCAGTGCAGGGGTTCAGCCCCAGCATTTT TRBJ1-5 . TRBV20-1 .
CASSLDEQPQHF TGTGCCAGCAGCTTGGATGAGCAGCCCCAGCATTTT TRBJ1-5 . TRBV5-4 .
CASTQGGSNEKLFF TGTGCCAGCACTCAGGGAGGGAGTAATGAAAAACTGTTTTTT TRBJ1-4 . TRBV2 .
CASSSRLVANTGELFF TGTGCCAGCAGTTCCAGACTAGTGGCTAACACCGGGGAGCTGTTTTTT TRBJ2-2 . TRBV9 .
CASSLSLSKDTQYF TGTGCCAGCAGTTTAAGTCTATCGAAAGATACGCAGTATTTT TRBJ2-3 . TRBV27 .
CASSPGDRARSPLHF TGTGCCAGCAGCCCGGGGGACAGGGCTCGTTCACCCCTCCACTTT TRBJ1-6 TRBD1 TRBV3-1/TRBV3-2 .
CASSLALVGALTDTEAFF TGTGCCAGCAGCTTAGCCTTGGTAGGGGCCTTGACGGACACTGAAGCTTTCTTT TRBJ1-1 . TRBV7-6 .
CASSYHQGTGSHF TGTGCCAGCAGTTACCATCAGGGAACCGGTTCCCACTTT TRBJ1-6 . TRBV6-5 .
CASSLRLAGGDTQYF TGTGCCAGCAGCTTGCGGCTAGCGGGGGGAGATACGCAGTATTTT TRBJ2-3 TRBD2 TRBV5-6 .
CASTWGLYNEQFF TGTGCCAGCACCTGGGGCTTGTACAATGAGCAGTTCTTC TRBJ2-1 . TRBV28 .
CASRDRSKGVGSLNTEAFF TGTGCCAGCAGGGACCGGTCTAAGGGGGTTGGTTCCCTGAACACTGAAGCTTTCTTT TRBJ1-1 . TRBV3-1/TRBV3-2 few
CASSLDRGSFNYGYTF TGTGCCAGCAGCTTGGATCGGGGTTCTTTTAACTATGGCTACACCTTC TRBJ1-2 . TRBV5-6 .
CASSFLGQGSLSEAFF TGCGCCAGCAGCTTCCTCGGACAGGGGTCATTATCCGAAGCTTTCTTT TRBJ1-1 TRBD1 TRBV5-1 .
CASSPKFRNSPLHF TGTGCCAGCAGCCCCAAGTTTCGGAATTCACCCCTCCACTTT TRBJ1-6 . TRBV11-3 .
CASSQYSGTLNTGELFF TGTGCCAGCAGCCAATACTCCGGGACACTAAACACCGGGGAGCTGTTTTTT TRBJ2-2 . TRBV3-1/TRBV3-2 .
CASSLDPTGANVLTF TGTGCCAGCAGCTTGGATCCCACTGGGGCCAACGTCCTGACTTTC TRBJ2-6 . TRBV5-4 .
CASSLRLAGQYNEQFF TGTGCCAGCAGCTTACGGCTAGCGGGGCAGTACAATGAGCAGTTCTTC TRBJ2-1 TRBD2 TRBV7-8 .
CASSLRRGLMIEAFF TGTGCCAGCAGTTTACGAAGGGGGCTTATGATTGAAGCTTTCTTT TRBJ1-1 TRBD1 TRBV27 .
CASSISGQAGGGYTF TGCGCCAGCAGCATCTCTGGACAGGCCGGCGGGGGCTACACCTTC TRBJ1-2 TRBD1 TRBV5-1 .
CATSDPGTGGGYTF TGTGCCACCAGTGATCCTGGGACAGGGGGCGGCTACACCTTC TRBJ1-2 TRBD1 TRBV24-1 .